The rows below give T cell receptor beta chains drawn from one sample of a study of graft-versus-host responses after intestinal transplantation. The table came from immunoSEQ multiplex PCR; TCRdb's copy has only in-frame clones and leaves some out. The data contain 120,000 or so clones, roughly 93% of them singletons. These receptors' antigens are unknown. Specimen: unstimulated CD8+ T cells sorted from spleen or lymph node cells, collected before intestinal transplant. The receptors originated from a human donor who received an intestinal transplant. Each CDR3 is given with its conserved first and last residue. Fields, in order: V gene, clone size, J gene, D gene, CDR3 DNA, CDR3 protein. A D gene is named only where the DNA matches it firmly. Not all rows give a size; the values are once, few, many and, for expanded clones, a class.

v_gene: TRBV10-1
abundance: NA
j_gene: TRBJ2-7
d_gene: TRBD1
CDR3nt: TGCGCCAGCAGTGGCCAAAGACAGGGCCAGCAGTACTTC
CDR3aa: CASSGQRQGQQYF

v_gene: TRBV7-6
abundance: NA
j_gene: TRBJ2-6
d_gene: NA
CDR3nt: TGTGCCAGCAGCTTAGAAGTGACGGGGGAACACCTGGCTTTC
CDR3aa: CASSLEVTGEHLAF

v_gene: TRBV19
abundance: NA
j_gene: TRBJ2-7
d_gene: NA
CDR3nt: TGTGCCAGTACCCAGGGTGGCGAGCAGTACTTC
CDR3aa: CASTQGGEQYF

v_gene: TRBV7-9
abundance: once
j_gene: TRBJ2-1
d_gene: TRBD2
CDR3nt: TGTGCCAGCAGCCTTGGACTAGCGGGGTCCTACAATGAGCAGTTCTTC
CDR3aa: CASSLGLAGSYNEQFF

v_gene: TRBV4-1
abundance: NA
j_gene: TRBJ1-1
d_gene: NA
CDR3nt: TGCGCCAGCAGCCAAGAGGTACTCAGCACTGAAGCTTTCTTT
CDR3aa: CASSQEVLSTEAFF

v_gene: TRBV19
abundance: once
j_gene: TRBJ1-2
d_gene: TRBD1
CDR3nt: TGTGCCAGTAGTATAGATCCGAGGGGGCGCGCCTATGGCTACACCTTC
CDR3aa: CASSIDPRGRAYGYTF

v_gene: TRBV27
abundance: NA
j_gene: TRBJ2-1
d_gene: TRBD1
CDR3nt: TGTGCCAGCAGTTTATTAGGACAGGGGGCGGATGAGCAGTTCTTC
CDR3aa: CASSLLGQGADEQFF

v_gene: TRBV10-1
abundance: NA
j_gene: TRBJ2-2
d_gene: TRBD1
CDR3nt: TGCGCCAGATTCTCCGGGACAGGGTTTCCCGGGGAGCTGTTTTTT
CDR3aa: CARFSGTGFPGELFF

v_gene: TRBV7-6
abundance: NA
j_gene: TRBJ2-7
d_gene: TRBD2
CDR3nt: TGTGCCAGCAGCTTAGAGGGCGCGGGAGGATCCTACGAGCAGTACTTC
CDR3aa: CASSLEGAGGSYEQYF

v_gene: TRBV28
abundance: NA
j_gene: TRBJ2-3
d_gene: NA
CDR3nt: TGTGCCAGCAGTTTTACCCAGGGGGGAACAGATACGCAGTATTTT
CDR3aa: CASSFTQGGTDTQYF

v_gene: TRBV9
abundance: NA
j_gene: TRBJ2-5
d_gene: NA
CDR3nt: TGTGCCAGCAGTAAAGGGGCGGAAGAGACCCAGTACTTC
CDR3aa: CASSKGAEETQYF

v_gene: TRBV5-1
abundance: NA
j_gene: TRBJ1-1
d_gene: NA
CDR3nt: TGCGCCAGCAGCTTAGGTTTCGGGGGTCTTCTGAACACTGAAGCTTTCTTT
CDR3aa: CASSLGFGGLLNTEAFF

v_gene: TRBV6-6
abundance: NA
j_gene: TRBJ2-7
d_gene: TRBD1
CDR3nt: TGTGCCAGCAGTTCACAGGGGACCTCCTACGAGCAGTACTTC
CDR3aa: CASSSQGTSYEQYF

v_gene: TRBV18
abundance: NA
j_gene: TRBJ2-1
d_gene: NA
CDR3nt: TGTGCCAGCTCCCCCGCGCCCGCTAGCGCCTACAATGAGCAGTTCTTC
CDR3aa: CASSPAPASAYNEQFF

v_gene: TRBV30
abundance: NA
j_gene: TRBJ1-4
d_gene: NA
CDR3nt: TGTGCCTGGAGTGTTCTGTCTGAAAAACTGTTTTTT
CDR3aa: CAWSVLSEKLFF

v_gene: TRBV7-2
abundance: few
j_gene: TRBJ2-3
d_gene: TRBD2
CDR3nt: TGTGCCAGCAGCTTGGGCGGGAGCAGGTCAGATACGCAGTATTTT
CDR3aa: CASSLGGSRSDTQYF

v_gene: TRBV28
abundance: NA
j_gene: TRBJ1-2
d_gene: NA
CDR3nt: TGTGCCAGCAGTTTACCCGAGGGGGGCTACACCTTC
CDR3aa: CASSLPEGGYTF

v_gene: TRBV27
abundance: NA
j_gene: TRBJ2-1
d_gene: TRBD2
CDR3nt: TGTGCCAGCAGTCGGACTAGTATGAATGAGCAGTTCTTC
CDR3aa: CASSRTSMNEQFF

v_gene: TRBV7-9
abundance: NA
j_gene: TRBJ1-2
d_gene: TRBD1
CDR3nt: TGTGCCAGCAGCTATGGGACAGCCCCATATGGCTACACCTTC
CDR3aa: CASSYGTAPYGYTF

v_gene: TRBV30
abundance: NA
j_gene: TRBJ2-1
d_gene: NA
CDR3nt: TGTGCCTGGAGTCTATGGTATGGCGGGAAGAAACAGTTCTTC
CDR3aa: CAWSLWYGGKKQFF

v_gene: TRBV4-1
abundance: NA
j_gene: TRBJ1-1
d_gene: NA
CDR3nt: TGCGCCAGCAGCCGAAAAGGGGGTGAAGCTTTCTTT
CDR3aa: CASSRKGGEAFF

v_gene: TRBV27
abundance: NA
j_gene: TRBJ2-1
d_gene: NA
CDR3nt: TGTGCCAGCAGTTCTCTCTTAAGCAATGAGCAGTTCTTC
CDR3aa: CASSSLLSNEQFF

v_gene: TRBV27
abundance: NA
j_gene: TRBJ2-2
d_gene: NA
CDR3nt: TGTGCCAGCAGTTTCCTACGGGGAGCAACCGGGGAGCTGTTTTTT
CDR3aa: CASSFLRGATGELFF

v_gene: TRBV15
abundance: NA
j_gene: TRBJ1-2
d_gene: NA
CDR3nt: TGTGCCACCAGCAGGGGGGACTATGGCTACACCTTC
CDR3aa: CATSRGDYGYTF

v_gene: TRBV7-6
abundance: NA
j_gene: TRBJ1-1
d_gene: NA
CDR3nt: TGTGCCAGCAGCTTAGTGGGGGTACGGAACACTGAAGCTTTCTTT
CDR3aa: CASSLVGVRNTEAFF